These 20 T cell receptor beta chains originate from one sample sequenced in a study of blood T cell repertoires in COVID-19. Sequencing used immunoSEQ multiplex PCR; TCRdb keeps in-frame clones, though not all of them. The table includes 50,000 or so clones, roughly four fifths detected once. Sequenced input: peripheral blood. Receptors originate from a man aged 35-49 years with acute or convalescent COVID-19.

This clone occurred a few times. The V gene is TRBV7-9, the J gene TRBJ1-2, with 8 bases that match TRBD1. V shed 5 bases, J shed 3 bases, and the junction held 5 bases outside the gene matches. Looked up from germline, CDR1 is SEHNR and CDR2 is FQNEAQ (reference sequence). This CDR3 spans 14 amino acids. The chain's CDR3 is CASSDRGFDYGYTF. CDR3 sequence (DNA): TGTGCCAGCAGCGACAGGGGATTCGACTATGGCTACACCTTC.

J is TRBJ1-1 and V is TRBV19, with TRBD1 as a possible D gene (6 bases). Germline V gene sequence: CDR1 LNHDA, CDR2 SQIVND (reference sequence). The CDR3 is 15 amino acids. The V gene lost 5 bases and the J gene lost 0 bases, with 13 bases spanning the gap. The chain's CDR3 is CASSHLDRLNTEAFF. CDR3 in DNA: TGTGCCAGTAGTCACCTGGACAGACTGAACACTGAAGCTTTCTTT.

The chain employs TRBV6-1 and TRBJ2-2; D possibly corresponds to TRBD1 (6 bases). The CDR3 extends over 15 amino acids. Trimming removed 3 bases at V and 5 bases at J, with 13 bases between. The V gene's germline CDR1 is MNHNS and CDR2 SASEGT. The CDR3 sequence is CASSDRGVGTGELFF. The CDR3, as DNA: TGTGCCAGCAGTGACAGGGGAGTGGGGACCGGGGAGCTGTTTTTT.

The chain joins TRBV6-6 to TRBJ1-3; D is undetermined. The ends were cut back, 7 bases at V and 0 bases at J, with 19 bases in the middle. CDR1 is MNHNY, CDR2 SVGAGI, per germline (reference sequence). The CDR3 loop spans 17 amino acids. The CDR3, as DNA: TGTGCCAGCAATCGAGGGCGAAGGGAGGACTCTGGAAACACCATATATTTT. The encoded protein is CASNRGRREDSGNTIYF.

In its sample, this clone was seen once. The gene calls are TRBV11-2 and TRBJ1-2, with no clear D. CDR3 length: 13 amino acids. The V end lost 2 bases, the J end lost 4 bases, and 8 bases lay between the germline ends. CDR1 and CDR2 from the germline V gene are SGHAT and FQNNGV. CDR3: CASSLMVGYGYTF. As DNA, the CDR3 is TGTGCCAGCAGCTTAATGGTCGGCTATGGCTACACCTTC. The whole variable domain, filled in from reference TRBV11-2 and TRBJ1-2, reads EAGVAQSPRYKIIEKRQSVAFWCNPISGHATLYWYQQILGQGPKLLIQFQNNGVVDDSQLPKDRFSAERLKGVDSTLKIQPAKLEDSAVYLCASSLMVGYGYTFGSGTRLTVV.

The gene calls are TRBV6-2 or TRBV6-3 and TRBJ1-2; TRBD1 aligns across 10 bases. From germline, CDR1 is MNHEY and CDR2 SVGEGT. The CDR3 spans 15 residues. V lost 2 bases, J lost 0 bases, and 0 bases stayed unmatched. CDR3 loop: CASSYGQGANYGYTF. The CDR3 DNA reads as TGTGCCAGCAGTTACGGACAGGGGGCTAACTATGGCTACACCTTC.

This chain links TRBV6-1 with TRBJ2-3; the match to TRBD2 covers 8 bases. This CDR3 has 17 amino acids. The germline V gene encodes CDR1 MNHNS and CDR2 SASEGT. Losses at the gene ends were 2 bases for V and 1 base for J; bases not matched to a gene: 8. The CDR3 bases are TGTGCCAGCAGTGAAAATCCCCCCGGGAGGGGCACAGATACGCAGTATTTT. It translates to CASSENPPGRGTDTQYF.

The chain couples TRBV6-1 to TRBJ1-5; no firm D call. Germline values: CDR1 MNHNS, CDR2 SASEGT. Deletions cut 0 bases from V and 7 bases from J, with 10 bases between. CDR3 size: 14 residues. The CDR3 nucleotides read TGTGCCAGCAGTGAAGCACGGTCGAAGCAGCCCCAGCATTTT. It specifies CASSEARSKQPQHF.

This sequence joins TRBV2 and TRBJ1-4; perhaps TRBD1 as D (5 bases). The CDR3 runs 14 residues. V gave up 0 bases and J gave up 8 bases, with 10 bases separating them. Germline V gives CDR1 SNHLY, CDR2 FYNNEI. Written as DNA, the CDR3 is TGTGCCAGCAGTGAAGCCAGGGTAGGGGAAAAACTGTTTTTT. It encodes CASSEARVGEKLFF.

V and J are TRBV7-2 and TRBJ2-2; no clear D gene. This CDR3 has 13 residues. Between the trimmed V and J ends, which lost 4 bases and 8 bases, there was a span of 11 bases. Germline CDR1 and CDR2: SGHTA and FQGNSA. The CDR3 sequence is CASSSRQRGELFF. CDR3 sequence (DNA): TGTGCCAGCAGCTCCCGACAACGGGGGGAGCTGTTTTTT.

The genes are TRBV10-2 and TRBJ1-1; 8 bases agree with TRBD1. This CDR3 is built from 16 residues. The junction had 11 bases not matched to a gene; V was cut back by 5 bases and J by 3 bases. Germline CDR1 WSHSY, CDR2 SAAADI. Written as DNA, the CDR3 is TGCGCCAGCAGTCCAATCGGACAGGGAGGGGACACTGAAGCTTTCTTT. Translated: CASSPIGQGGDTEAFF.

The chain employs TRBV2 and TRBJ2-1; weak D call: TRBD1 (6 bases). Between the trimmed V and J ends, which lost 5 bases and 0 bases, there was a span of 11 bases. Germline V gene sequence: CDR1 SNHLY, CDR2 FYNNEI. This CDR3 comprises 15 residues. Here the CDR3 reads CASSTGLGSYNEQFF. CDR3 in DNA: TGTGCCAGCAGTACAGGGTTAGGCTCCTACAATGAGCAGTTCTTC.

The genes are TRBV18 and TRBJ1-2, with 10 bases fitting TRBD1. Trimming took 2 bases from V and 1 from J; bases not matched to a gene: 7. Germline values: CDR1 KGHSH, CDR2 LQKENI. The CDR3 has 17 residues. The CDR3 spells CASSPEGQGPHNYGYTF. The CDR3 coding sequence is TGTGCCAGCTCACCAGAGGGACAGGGGCCTCATAACTATGGCTACACCTTC.

In this sample, this clone turned up once. V usage is TRBV19 and J usage is TRBJ2-7; D remains unclear. This CDR3 has 14 residues. V shed 5 bases and J shed 0 bases, with 11 bases lying between them. Germline CDR1 reads LNHDA; CDR2 reads SQIVND (reference sequence). Here the CDR3 reads CASSQRSASYEQYF. CDR3 DNA sequence: TGTGCCAGTAGTCAGCGAAGTGCCTCCTACGAGCAGTACTTC.

The chain employs TRBV3-1 (or the pseudogene TRBV3-2) and TRBJ1-2, with D perhaps TRBD1 (6 bases). Germline values: CDR1 LGHDT, CDR2 YNNKEL (reference sequence). The CDR3 loop spans 14 amino acids. V lost 2 bases and J lost 7, with 14 bases in between. DNA of the CDR3: TGTGCCAGCAGCCAAACAGGGAACGGGGCTGGCTACACCTTC. It encodes CASSQTGNGAGYTF.

CDR3 sequence (DNA): TGCGCCAGCAGCTTGGATGGGACAGAAGTAGTGGCCCAGTACTTC. It encodes CASSLDGTEVVAQYF. V is TRBV5-1 and J is TRBJ2-5, with 7 bases matching TRBD1. J was trimmed by 9 bases and V by 0 bases; bases with no gene match: 11. Germline V CDR1 and CDR2: SGHRS, YFSETQ. The CDR3 covers 15 residues.

The genes are TRBV9 and TRBJ1-4; TRBD1 might be the D (6 bases). Trimming took off 1 base at V and 5 bases at J, with 12 bases between the two ends. The CDR3 has 15 residues. CDR1 is SGDLS and CDR2 is YYNGEE in the germline V gene. CDR3 nucleotide sequence: TGTGCCAGCAGCGTATCTGGACAGTCGAATGAAAAACTGTTTTTT. This translates into CASSVSGQSNEKLFF.

This clone occurred once. The chain links TRBV6-6 to TRBJ1-6; D is unclear. V dropped 6 bases and J dropped 7 bases, with 7 bases sitting between them. Germline CDR1 reads MNHNY; CDR2 reads SVGAGI (reference sequence). This CDR3 comprises 12 residues. The CDR3 DNA reads as TGTGCCAGCAGCCGTCTCAATTCACCCCTCCACTTT. Translated: CASSRLNSPLHF.

This clone was seen a few times. The gene calls are TRBV7-8 and TRBJ2-7, with 7 bases fitting TRBD1. V trimming: 4 bases; J trimming: 1 base; junction bases outside the gene matches: 1. The length of the CDR3 is 13 residues. Germline loops: CDR1 SGHVS, CDR2 FQNEAQ. The CDR3 region is CASSSRGSYEQYF. The CDR3 region has the DNA TGTGCCAGCAGCTCCAGGGGGTCCTACGAGCAGTACTTC.

The V and J genes are TRBV11-2 and TRBJ2-1, with 13 bases fitting TRBD2. CDR1 is SGHAT, CDR2 FQNNGV, per germline. V trimming: 5 bases; J trimming: 5 bases; junction bases outside the gene matches: 9. The CDR3 spans 17 residues. CDR3 in amino acids: CASSPTVGTSGNNEQFF. CDR3 coding DNA: TGTGCCAGCAGCCCTACCGTTGGGACTAGCGGGAACAATGAGCAGTTCTTC.